This T cell receptor (beta chain) was retrieved from a study of T cells in Graves' hyperthyroidism and ophthalmopathy. There are a few counts of this clonotype. TCR beta CDR3 regions were amplified from RNA transcripts. The TCR CDR3 was amplified in a first-round RT-PCR using the HTBI primer set. One entry per CDR3 protein, called by TCRdb with MiXCR from the multiplex PCR reads. The table shows around 620,000 distinct CDR3 sequences, with about a sixth occurring only once. CDR3 length: 12 residues. Trimming pared 10 bases from V and 5 bases from J, leaving 14 bases between. Germline CDR1 is SNHLY and CDR2 is FYNNEI. Diagnosing involved the use of clinical symptoms, serum thyroxine and TRAb, thyroid ultrasound and orbital computed tomography.

Source material: blood. The sequence derives from a woman in her twenties or thirties with Graves' hyperthyroidism. V usage is TRBV2 and J usage is TRBJ1-1, with no clear D. The DNA for the CDR3 is TGTGCCACCACTCTTCGGGAAACTGAAGCTTTCTTT. Translating gives CATTLRETEAFF. Filled out from reference TRBV2 and TRBJ1-1, the complete variable domain reads EPEVTQTPSHQVTQMGQEVILRCVPISNHLYFYWYRQILGQKVEFLVSFYNNEISEKSEIFDDQFSVERPDGSNFTLKIRSTKLEDSAMYFCATTLRETEAFFGQGTRLTVV.